This T cell receptor beta chain was identified during a study of CD8 T cells in Susac syndrome. An amount of RNA that ranged from roughly 0.45 to 1 ug was reverse transcribed with random hexamers. Amplification of TCR beta CDR3 was carried out by immunoSEQ multiplex PCR, which covered 54 Vbeta and 13 Jbeta segments. MiXCR was run by TCRdb on the immunoSEQ multiplex PCR reads, yielding one entry per CDR3 protein. The sample lists around 170,000 distinct CDR3 sequences, 95% seen once, with around 0.15% in the top ten. The T cells that were sequenced for TCR beta were CD8+ and CD4+ cells from blood. Both CD4+ and CD8+ T cells were negatively isolated, and TEMRA cells underwent FACS enrichment. Input material: CD8+ T cells from PBMCs. This receptor was taken from a human donor with multiple sclerosis.

The CDR3: CAGPDFLLNIQYF. CDR3 DNA: TGCGCAGGGCCCGATTTCTTATTAAACATTCAGTACTTC. V gene TRBV23-1 combines with J gene TRBJ2-4; no reliable D call. TRBV23-1 is noted as an ORF with a role that remains uncertain. The CDR3 consists of 13 residues.